This T cell receptor beta chain stems from a study of blood T cells in healthy people across ages. V was pared by 7 bases and J by 2 bases, with 12 bases between. Germline CDR1 MNHEY, CDR2 SVGEGT. The CDR3 sequence is 13 residues long. This clonotype was detected only a few times. Primers used in a second PCR of about 7 to 11 cycles were a sample-barcoded 5' primer and a J-beta primer mix. TCRdb re-called the 5' RACE reads through MiXCR, storing one row per CDR3 protein. The table records nearly 800,000 distinct CDR3 sequences, 25% of them present only once. This sample was shared with a second study, whose subject was T cells of mothers and their children. As reported in that work: Persisting microchimeric T cell clones went undetected.

The sequenced sample was blood. This clonotype originated in a boy younger than 18 in good health. The genes are TRBV6-2 or TRBV6-3 and TRBJ2-7; D call uncertain. The DNA for the CDR3 is TGTGCCAGCACCCCACTACTCACCTACGAGCAGTACTTC. It specifies CASTPLLTYEQYF.